Below, 5 T cell receptor beta chains from the same sample are listed, as sequenced in a study of T-cell reconstitution after alpha-beta-depleted transplantation in children. The authors prepared the TCRbeta library with unique molecular identifiers. MiXCR was run by TCRdb on the PCR reads, yielding one entry per CDR3 protein. This table holds about 180,000 distinct CDR3 sequences, roughly 11% found once. Sequenced material: PBMCs, taken before TCRalphabeta/CD19-depleted stem cell transplant. The receptors originated from a boy aged 2 to 10 with acute myeloid leukemia, due to receive a stem cell transplant.

Only one count was recorded for this clonotype. A read error may be the cause here, since a much bigger clone is one base away. The chain couples TRBV7-6 to TRBJ1-2, with 9 positions matching TRBD1. CDR3 length equals 13 residues. CDR1 SGHVS and CDR2 FNYEAQ come from the germline V gene. CDR3 bases: TGTGCCAGCAGCTTAGGGACAGGGGACGGCTACCCCTTC. This translates into CASSLGTGDGYPF.

This clonotype was seen at least ten times. The chain uses TRBV15 and TRBJ2-1; 10 bases map to TRBD2. The CDR3 extends over 16 amino acids. The V segment lost 1 base and the J segment 5 bases; nucleotides outside the gene matches: 5. Per the germline V gene, CDR1 is LNHNV and CDR2 is YYDKDF (reference sequence). CDR3 in amino acids: CATSRGGTSDHNEQFF. CDR3 bases: TGTGCCACCAGCAGAGGAGGGACTAGCGACCACAATGAGCAGTTCTTC.

The chain employs TRBV6-6 and TRBJ1-1, with D perhaps matching TRBD1 (6 bases). With 4 bases removed from V and 11 bases from J, the gap between germline ends came to 14 bases. The CDR3 totals 12 residues. The germline V gene has CDR1 MNHNY and CDR2 SVGAGI (reference sequence). The CDR3 loop is CASSSYREWAFF. The CDR3 region has the DNA TGTGCCAGCAGTTCCTACAGGGAGTGGGCTTTCTTT.

At least ten counts were recorded for this clonotype. V is TRBV9 and J is TRBJ1-6, with D uncertain. Per the germline V gene, CDR1 is SGDLS and CDR2 is YYNGEE. V lost 0 bases, J lost 0 bases, and 4 bases lay in between. The CDR3 spans 15 residues. The CDR3 sequence is CASSVEGSYNSPLHF. In DNA form, the CDR3 reads TGTGCCAGCAGCGTAGAAGGCTCCTATAATTCACCCCTCCACTTT.

In this sample, this clonotype turned up many times. The V gene is TRBV20-1, the J gene TRBJ2-3; D might be TRBD1 (6 bases). CDR1 and CDR2 from the germline V gene are DFQATT and SNEGSKA (reference sequence). The V gene lost 3 bases and the J gene lost 0 bases, with 10 bases spanning the gap. CDR3 length equals 14 residues. The CDR3 protein is CSASVRGSTDTQYF. The CDR3 DNA follows: TGCAGTGCTAGCGTCAGGGGAAGCACAGATACGCAGTATTTT.